The entry that follows covers one T cell receptor beta chain sequence. Produced via immunoSEQ multiplex PCR; TCRdb's table is partial and in-frame only. This sample has around 100,000 clones, with roughly four fifths found just once. The time point denotes: after dendritic cell vaccination, including at tumor progression/relapse. Only patients with spare fresh-frozen tumor and over two years of follow-up were included. The data belong to a study of glioma-infiltrating T cells after dendritic cell vaccination. Study-level background: Dendritic cells derived from monocytes and pulsed with autologous tumor lysate formed the vaccine.

Per the germline V gene, CDR1 is SGHNT and CDR2 is YYREEE (reference sequence). V lost 4 bases and J lost 2, with 12 bases in between. There are 15 residues in the CDR3. Sample: blood, taken after dendritic cell vaccination. V is TRBV5-4 and J is TRBJ1-4; D is perhaps TRBD1 (5 bases). The sequence derives from a human donor with glioblastoma. The CDR3 is CASSLKGYTNEKLFF. The DNA for the CDR3 is TGTGCCAGCAGCCTAAAGGGGTACACTAATGAAAAACTGTTTTTT.